This T cell receptor beta chain stems from a study of T-cell reconstitution after alpha-beta-depleted transplantation in children. During its preparation, the TCRbeta library received unique molecular identifiers. TCRdb re-called the PCR reads with MiXCR, one entry per CDR3 protein. This table holds 480,000 or so distinct CDR3 sequences, about 11% found once. Trimming took 3 bases from V and 0 from J, leaving 12 bases between them. This CDR3 region has 16 residues. Germline CDR1 reads LGHNA; CDR2 reads YNFKEQ. Study-wide results and limits: Newly produced T cells mostly provided counts and TCRbeta diversity after one year, as hyperexpanded clones declined. At day 60, the high TCRbeta diversity found in some patients originated from recipient T cells and thymic progenitors that had survived. As was reported, about two months after transplant, alpha-beta T cells came from several hundred expanded graft clones.

This clonotype has more than one count but fewer than ten. Its antigen remains unknown. Sequencing used PBMCs, obtained before TCRalphabeta/CD19-depleted stem cell transplant. The chain links TRBV4-2 to TRBJ1-3; possible D gene TRBD1, 5 bases. The sequence was collected from a child younger than 10 with inherited bone marrow failure, due to receive a stem cell transplant. The CDR3: CASSQSGVSSGNTIYF. The CDR3 DNA sequence: TGTGCCAGCAGCCAGTCGGGGGTTTCCTCTGGAAACACCATATATTTT.